This section outlines one T cell receptor (beta chain) sequence together with its context. J gave up 5 bases and V 4 bases, and 3 bases lay outside the gene matches. CDR1 is LNHDA, CDR2 SQIVND, per germline (reference sequence). This CDR3 has 14 residues. The sample originates from a study of shared clonotypes between healthy human individuals. CD45RO-negative cells were positively selected for CCR7, leaving out terminally differentiated effector memory CD45RA+ cells. TCRdb's table, derived via immunoSEQ multiplex PCR, lists solely in-frame clones and lacks some. Found here are 560,000 or so clones, roughly 95% of them singletons; the top ten hold around 0.1%.

Sample: naive CD8+ T cells sorted from blood. The source is a woman under 40 in good health. The chain joins TRBV19 to TRBJ1-5; 9 bases line up with TRBD1. CDR3 loop: CASSTWTGDQPQHF. CDR3 DNA: TGTGCCAGTAGTACCTGGACAGGGGATCAGCCCCAGCATTTT.